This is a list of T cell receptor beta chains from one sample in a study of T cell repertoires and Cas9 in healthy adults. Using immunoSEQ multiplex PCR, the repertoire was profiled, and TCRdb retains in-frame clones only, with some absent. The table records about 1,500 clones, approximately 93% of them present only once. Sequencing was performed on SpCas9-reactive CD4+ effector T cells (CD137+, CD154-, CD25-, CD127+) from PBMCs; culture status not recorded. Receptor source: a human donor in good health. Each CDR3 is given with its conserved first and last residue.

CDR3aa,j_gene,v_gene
CASSLRTGGGETQYF,TRBJ2-5,TRBV7-9
CASSEPRSGNTIYF,TRBJ1-3,TRBV25-1
CASSLEPSPSGTTSTDTQYF,TRBJ2-3,TRBV5-1
CASTQGRIYEQYF,TRBJ2-7,TRBV11-2
CASSLGVGGGGAYEQYF,TRBJ2-7,TRBV11-3
CASSERGGRSNQPQHF,TRBJ1-5,TRBV2
CASSSRSLEKLFF,TRBJ1-4,TRBV11-3
CASSYSSGTGTEAFF,TRBJ1-1,TRBV6-5
CASSVEVGSPNEQFF,TRBJ2-1,TRBV9
CASGRAYEQYF,TRBJ2-7,TRBV2
CASSSLGGADTQYF,TRBJ2-3,TRBV7-2